This T cell receptor (beta chain) is from a study of T cells expressing NK-cell markers. Overall study context: Sorted CD3+CD56-NKG2C+, CD3+CD56+NKG2C+ and CD3+CD56+NKG2C- T cells supplied the TCR beta repertoires. There were seven HCMV-seropositive donors and one seronegative donor among the eight sequenced.

Germline CDR1 is SNHLY and CDR2 is FYNNEI. The CDR3 has 14 residues. The cDNA for TCR beta came from 5'RACE template switching with UMIs. TCRdb reprocessed the 5' RACE reads and keeps a single row for each CDR3 protein, giving no DNA. The sample yields fewer than 400,000 distinct CDR3 sequences, of which the top ten take up roughly 10%. This rearrangement joins TRBV2 to TRBJ1-5. The sample was blood T cells: a sorted CD56 or NKG2C T cell subset, CD4+ or CD8+ T cells, or bulk PBMC T cells (not recorded which). The clonotype comes from a woman in her forties or fifties in good health. The chain's CDR3 is CASSEGLGFQPQHF.